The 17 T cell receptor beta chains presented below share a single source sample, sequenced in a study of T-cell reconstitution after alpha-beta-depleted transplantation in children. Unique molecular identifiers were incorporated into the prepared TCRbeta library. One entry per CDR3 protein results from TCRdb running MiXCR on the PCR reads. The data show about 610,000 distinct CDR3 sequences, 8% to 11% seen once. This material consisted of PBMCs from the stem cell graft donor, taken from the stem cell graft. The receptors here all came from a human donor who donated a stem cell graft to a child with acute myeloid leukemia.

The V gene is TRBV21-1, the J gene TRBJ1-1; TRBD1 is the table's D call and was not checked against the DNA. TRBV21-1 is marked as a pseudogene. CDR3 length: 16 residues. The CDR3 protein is CASSKGGDRTDTEAFF. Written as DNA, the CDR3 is TGTGCCAGCAGCAAAGGGGGGGACCGAACAGACACTGAAGCTTTCTTT.

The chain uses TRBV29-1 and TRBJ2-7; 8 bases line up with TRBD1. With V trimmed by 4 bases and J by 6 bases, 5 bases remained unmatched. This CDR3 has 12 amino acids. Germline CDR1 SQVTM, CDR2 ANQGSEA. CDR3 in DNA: TGCAGCGTTGTCAAGACAGGGGCCGAGCAGTACTTC. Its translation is CSVVKTGAEQYF.

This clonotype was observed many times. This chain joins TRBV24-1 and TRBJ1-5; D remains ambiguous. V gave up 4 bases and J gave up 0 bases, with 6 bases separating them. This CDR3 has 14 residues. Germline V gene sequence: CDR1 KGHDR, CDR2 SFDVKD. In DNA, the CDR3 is TGTGCCACCAGTGAACCGGTTAGCAATCAGCCCCAGCATTTT. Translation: CATSEPVSNQPQHF.

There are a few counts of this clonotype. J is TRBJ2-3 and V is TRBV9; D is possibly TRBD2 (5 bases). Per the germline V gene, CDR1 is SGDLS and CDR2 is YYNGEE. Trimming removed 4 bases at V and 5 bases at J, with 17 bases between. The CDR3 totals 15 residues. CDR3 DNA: TGTGCCAGCAGCCCCCAGGTCCGACGGGGAGATACGCAGTATTTT. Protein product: CASSPQVRRGDTQYF.

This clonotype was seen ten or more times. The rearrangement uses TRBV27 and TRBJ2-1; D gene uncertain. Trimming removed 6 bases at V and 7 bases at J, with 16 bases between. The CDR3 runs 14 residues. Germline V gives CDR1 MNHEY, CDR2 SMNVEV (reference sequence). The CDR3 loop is CASSTSRLTNEQFF. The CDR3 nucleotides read TGTGCCAGCAGCACTTCGAGGCTGACGAATGAGCAGTTCTTC.

This chain's CDR3 is CSVVWTSGSLQETQYF. The DNA for the CDR3 is TGCAGCGTTGTGTGGACTAGCGGGTCCCTCCAAGAGACCCAGTACTTC. The chain combines TRBV29-1 with TRBJ2-5; 11 bases agree with TRBD2. Germline V gene data show CDR1 as SQVTM and CDR2 as ANQGSEA. This CDR3 contains 16 residues. V lost 4 bases, J lost 1 base, and 8 bases stayed unmatched.

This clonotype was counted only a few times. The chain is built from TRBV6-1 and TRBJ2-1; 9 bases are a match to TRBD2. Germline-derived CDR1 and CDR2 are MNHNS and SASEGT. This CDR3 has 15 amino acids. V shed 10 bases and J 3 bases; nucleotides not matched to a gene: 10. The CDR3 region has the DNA TGTGCCACCGCACCGACTAGCGGTTTCTACAATGAGCAGTTCTTC. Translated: CATAPTSGFYNEQFF.

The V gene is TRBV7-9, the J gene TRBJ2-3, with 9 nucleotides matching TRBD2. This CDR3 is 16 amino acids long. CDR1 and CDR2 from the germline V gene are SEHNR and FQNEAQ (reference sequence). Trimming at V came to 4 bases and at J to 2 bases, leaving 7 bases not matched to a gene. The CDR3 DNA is TGTGCCAGCAGCTCCATAGCGGGAGCGGTCACAGATACGCAGTATTTT. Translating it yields CASSSIAGAVTDTQYF. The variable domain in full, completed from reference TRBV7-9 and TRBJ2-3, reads DTGVSQNPRHKITKRGQNVTFRCDPISEHNRLYWYRQTLGQGPEFLTYFQNEAQLEKSRLLSDRFSAERPKGSFSTLEIQRTEQGDSAMYLCASSSIAGAVTDTQYFGPGTRLTVL.

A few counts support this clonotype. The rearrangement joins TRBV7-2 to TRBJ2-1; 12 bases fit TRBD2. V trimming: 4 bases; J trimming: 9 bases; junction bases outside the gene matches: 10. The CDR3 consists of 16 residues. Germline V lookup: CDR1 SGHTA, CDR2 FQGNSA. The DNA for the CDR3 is TGTGCCAGCAGCTACCCTAGCGGGAGGGCCCAAAGTGAGCAGTTCTTC. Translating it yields CASSYPSGRAQSEQFF.

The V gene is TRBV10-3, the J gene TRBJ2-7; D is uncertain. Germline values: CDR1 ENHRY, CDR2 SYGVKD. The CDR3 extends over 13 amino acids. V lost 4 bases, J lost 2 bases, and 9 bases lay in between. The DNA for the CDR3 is TGTGCCATCAGTGGTCAGGCAGCCTACGAGCAGTACTTC. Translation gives CAISGQAAYEQYF.

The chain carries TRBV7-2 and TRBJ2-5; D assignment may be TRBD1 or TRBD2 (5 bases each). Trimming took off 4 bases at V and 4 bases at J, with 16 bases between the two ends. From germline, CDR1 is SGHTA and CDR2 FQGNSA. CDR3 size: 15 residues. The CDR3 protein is CASSSLRDAPETQYF. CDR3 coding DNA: TGTGCCAGCAGCTCCCTCCGGGACGCCCCAGAGACCCAGTACTTC.

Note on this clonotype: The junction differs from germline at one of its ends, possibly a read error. The CDR3 DNA reads TGCAGTGCTAGAGATCGGACTAGCGGGAGTTCCTACAATCAGCAGTTCTTC. It translates to CSARDRTSGSSYNQQFF. V and J are TRBV20-1 and TRBJ2-1; 13 bases fit TRBD2. Germline CDR1 reads DFQATT; CDR2 reads SNEGSKA (reference sequence). The CDR3 is 17 residues long.

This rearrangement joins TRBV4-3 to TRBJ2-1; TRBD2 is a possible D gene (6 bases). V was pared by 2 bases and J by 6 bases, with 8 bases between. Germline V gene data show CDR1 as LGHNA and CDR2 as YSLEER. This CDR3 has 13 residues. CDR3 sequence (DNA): TGCGCCAGCAGCCAACGGACTACCAATGAGCAGTTCTTC. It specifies CASSQRTTNEQFF.

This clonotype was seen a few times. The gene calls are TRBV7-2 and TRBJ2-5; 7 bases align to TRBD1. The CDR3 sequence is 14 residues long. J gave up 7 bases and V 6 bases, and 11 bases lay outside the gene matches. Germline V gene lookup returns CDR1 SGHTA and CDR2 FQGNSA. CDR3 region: CASRERDSLGTQYF. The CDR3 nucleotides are TGTGCCAGCAGGGAAAGGGACAGTCTTGGGACCCAGTACTTC.

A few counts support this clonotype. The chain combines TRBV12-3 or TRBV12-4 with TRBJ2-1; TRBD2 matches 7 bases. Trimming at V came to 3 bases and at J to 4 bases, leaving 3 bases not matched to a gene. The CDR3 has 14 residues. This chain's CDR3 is CASSLRGLYNEQFF. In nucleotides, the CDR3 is TGTGCCAGCAGTTTGAGGGGACTATACAATGAGCAGTTCTTC.

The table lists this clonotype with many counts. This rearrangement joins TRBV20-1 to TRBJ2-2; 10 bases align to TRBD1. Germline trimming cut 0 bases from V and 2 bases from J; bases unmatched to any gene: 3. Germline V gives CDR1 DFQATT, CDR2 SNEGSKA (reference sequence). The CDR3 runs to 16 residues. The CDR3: CSARDGDRGNTGELFF. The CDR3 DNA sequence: TGCAGTGCTAGAGATGGGGACAGGGGAAACACCGGGGAGCTGTTTTTT.

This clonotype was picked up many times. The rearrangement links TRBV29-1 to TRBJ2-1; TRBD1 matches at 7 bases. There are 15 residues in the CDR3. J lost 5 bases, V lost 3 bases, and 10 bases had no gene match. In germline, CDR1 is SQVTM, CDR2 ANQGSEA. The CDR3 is CSVDLGQVTNNEQFF. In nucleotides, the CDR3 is TGCAGCGTTGACCTAGGACAGGTCACCAACAATGAGCAGTTCTTC.